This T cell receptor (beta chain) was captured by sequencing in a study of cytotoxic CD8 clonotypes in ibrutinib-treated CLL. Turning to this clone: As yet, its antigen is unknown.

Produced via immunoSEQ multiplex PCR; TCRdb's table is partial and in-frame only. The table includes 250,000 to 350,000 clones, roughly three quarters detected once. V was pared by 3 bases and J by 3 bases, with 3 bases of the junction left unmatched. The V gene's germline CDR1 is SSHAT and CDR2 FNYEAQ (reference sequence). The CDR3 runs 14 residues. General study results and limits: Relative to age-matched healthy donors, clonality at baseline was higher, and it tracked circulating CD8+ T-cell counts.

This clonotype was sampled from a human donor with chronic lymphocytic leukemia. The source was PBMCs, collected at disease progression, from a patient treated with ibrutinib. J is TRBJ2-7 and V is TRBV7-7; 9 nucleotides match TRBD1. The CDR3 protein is CASSFRDRDYEQYF. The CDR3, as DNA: TGTGCCAGCAGCTTCCGGGACAGGGACTACGAGCAGTACTTC.